This T cell receptor (beta chain) was obtained from a study of identical twins. Study-wide results and limits: Twins shared beta out-of-frame sequences in excess, but this excess was weaker.

Trimming shortened V by 3 bases and J by 0 bases, and 9 bases separated the two germline ends. This CDR3 has 14 amino acids. This clonotype occurred a few times. Its antigen is unidentified. Unique molecular identifiers were present on the cDNA, and a universal primer site came from template switching. Using its own MiXCR run on the 5' RACE reads, TCRdb lists one record per CDR3 protein. Counted here are some 460,000 distinct CDR3 sequences, 12% to 15% occurring once; the ten biggest clones make up about 0.52%. The sample was also linked to a second study, of yellow fever vaccine responses in identical twins.

This sequence was found in a woman aged 18-29 years in good health. The J gene is TRBJ2-7, the V gene TRBV12-3 or TRBV12-4; TRBD2 is a possible D gene (5 bases). Input material: CD4+ T cells sorted from blood. The CDR3 here is CASSLRATSYEQYF. As DNA, the CDR3 is TGTGCCAGCAGTTTGAGGGCCACCTCCTACGAGCAGTACTTC.